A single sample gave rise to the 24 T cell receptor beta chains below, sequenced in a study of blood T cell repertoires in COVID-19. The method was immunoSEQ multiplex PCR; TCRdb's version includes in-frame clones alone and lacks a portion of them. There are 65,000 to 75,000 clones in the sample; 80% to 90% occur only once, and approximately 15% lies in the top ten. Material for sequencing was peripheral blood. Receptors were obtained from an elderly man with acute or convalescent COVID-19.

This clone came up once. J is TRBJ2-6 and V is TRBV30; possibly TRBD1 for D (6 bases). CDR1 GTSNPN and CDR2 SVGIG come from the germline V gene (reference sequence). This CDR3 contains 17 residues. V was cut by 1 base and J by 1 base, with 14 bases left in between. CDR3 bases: TGTGCCTGGAGTGGGGGGCAGGGCGCTTCTGGGGCCAACGTCCTGACTTTC. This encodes CAWSGGQGASGANVLTF.

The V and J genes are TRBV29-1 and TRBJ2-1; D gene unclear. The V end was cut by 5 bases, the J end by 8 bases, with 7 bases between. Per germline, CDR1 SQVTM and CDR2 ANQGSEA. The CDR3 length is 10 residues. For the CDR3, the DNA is TGCAGCGTTTACTCCTATGAGCAGTTCTTC. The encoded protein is CSVYSYEQFF.

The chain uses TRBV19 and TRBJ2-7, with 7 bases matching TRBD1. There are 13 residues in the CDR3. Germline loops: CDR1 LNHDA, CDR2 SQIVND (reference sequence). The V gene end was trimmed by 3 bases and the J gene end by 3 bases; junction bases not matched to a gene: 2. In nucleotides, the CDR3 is TGTGCCAGTAGTATGACAGGGTTCTACGAGCAGTACTTC. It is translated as CASSMTGFYEQYF.

CDR3 in DNA: TGTGCCAGCGCCCAACTACTTAACACTGAAGCTTTCTTT. Amino acids: CASAQLLNTEAFF. The genes are TRBV6-5 and TRBJ1-1; the D is unclear. V was shortened by 8 bases and J by 2 bases, with 12 bases between the two germline ends. The germline V gene has CDR1 MNHEY and CDR2 SVGAGI. This CDR3 has 13 amino acids.

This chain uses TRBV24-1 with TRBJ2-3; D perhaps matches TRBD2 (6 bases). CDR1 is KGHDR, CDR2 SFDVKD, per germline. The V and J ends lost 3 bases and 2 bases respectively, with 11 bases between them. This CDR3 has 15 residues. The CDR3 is CATSDPGVPTDTQYF. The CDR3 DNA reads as TGTGCCACCAGTGATCCGGGGGTGCCCACAGATACGCAGTATTTT.

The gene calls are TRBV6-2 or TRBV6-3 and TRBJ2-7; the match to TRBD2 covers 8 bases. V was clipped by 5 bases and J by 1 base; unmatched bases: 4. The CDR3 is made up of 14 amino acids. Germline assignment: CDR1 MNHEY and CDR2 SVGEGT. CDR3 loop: CASSPGGISYEQYF. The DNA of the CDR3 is TGTGCCAGCAGTCCGGGGGGGATTTCCTACGAGCAGTACTTC.

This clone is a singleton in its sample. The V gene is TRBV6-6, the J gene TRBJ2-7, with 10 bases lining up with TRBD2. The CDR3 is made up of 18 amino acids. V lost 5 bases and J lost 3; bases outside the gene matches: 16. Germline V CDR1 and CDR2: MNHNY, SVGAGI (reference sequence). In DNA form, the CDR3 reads TGTGCCAGCAGTCCCTGGGTGGCTAGCGGGAGTTCCCTCTACGAGCAGTACTTC. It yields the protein CASSPWVASGSSLYEQYF.

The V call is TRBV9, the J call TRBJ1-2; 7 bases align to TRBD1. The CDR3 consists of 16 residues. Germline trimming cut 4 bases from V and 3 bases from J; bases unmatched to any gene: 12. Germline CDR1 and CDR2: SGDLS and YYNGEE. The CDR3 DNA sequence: TGTGCCAGCAGCACACCTACTACAGGGGTCGACTATGGCTACACCTTC. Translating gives CASSTPTTGVDYGYTF.

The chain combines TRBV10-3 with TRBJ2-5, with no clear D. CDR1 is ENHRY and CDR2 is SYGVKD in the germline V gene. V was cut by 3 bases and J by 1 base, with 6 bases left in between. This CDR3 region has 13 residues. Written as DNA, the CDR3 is TGTGCCATCAGTGACCAAGCCCAAGAGACCCAGTACTTC. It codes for CAISDQAQETQYF.

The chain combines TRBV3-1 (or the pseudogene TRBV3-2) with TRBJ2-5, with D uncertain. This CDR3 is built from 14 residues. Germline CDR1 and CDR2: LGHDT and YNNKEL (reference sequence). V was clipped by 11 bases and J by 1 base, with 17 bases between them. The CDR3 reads CASLAAPAQETQYF. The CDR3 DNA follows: TGTGCCTCCCTCGCGGCCCCAGCCCAAGAGACCCAGTACTTC.

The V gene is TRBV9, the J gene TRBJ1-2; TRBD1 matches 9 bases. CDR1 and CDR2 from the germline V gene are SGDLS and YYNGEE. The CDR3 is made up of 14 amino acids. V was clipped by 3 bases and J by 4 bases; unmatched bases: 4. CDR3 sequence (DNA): TGTGCCAGCAGCGGGGGGACAGGGCGCTATGGCTACACCTTC. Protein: CASSGGTGRYGYTF.

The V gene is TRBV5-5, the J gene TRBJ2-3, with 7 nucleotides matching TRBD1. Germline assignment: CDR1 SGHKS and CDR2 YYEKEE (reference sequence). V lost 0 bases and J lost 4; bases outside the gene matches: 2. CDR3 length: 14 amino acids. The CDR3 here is CASSLEQGADTQYF. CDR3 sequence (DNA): TGTGCCAGCAGCTTGGAGCAGGGGGCAGATACGCAGTATTTT.

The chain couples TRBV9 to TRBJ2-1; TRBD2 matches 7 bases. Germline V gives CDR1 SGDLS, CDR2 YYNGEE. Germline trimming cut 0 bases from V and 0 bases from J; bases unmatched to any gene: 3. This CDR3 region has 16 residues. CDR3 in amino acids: CASSVDGGSSYNEQFF. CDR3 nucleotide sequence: TGTGCCAGCAGCGTAGACGGCGGGAGCTCCTACAATGAGCAGTTCTTC.

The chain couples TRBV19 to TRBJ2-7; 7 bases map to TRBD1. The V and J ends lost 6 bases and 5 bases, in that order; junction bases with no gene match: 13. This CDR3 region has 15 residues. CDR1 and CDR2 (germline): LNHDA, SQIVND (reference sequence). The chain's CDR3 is CASSAPRGGLDEQYF. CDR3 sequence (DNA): TGTGCCAGTAGCGCCCCACGAGGGGGCCTCGACGAGCAGTACTTC.

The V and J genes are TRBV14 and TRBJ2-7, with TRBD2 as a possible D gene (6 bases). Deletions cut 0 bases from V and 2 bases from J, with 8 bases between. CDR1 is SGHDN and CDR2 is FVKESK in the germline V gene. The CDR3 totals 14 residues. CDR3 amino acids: CASSQEWRAYEQYF. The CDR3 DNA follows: TGTGCCAGCAGCCAAGAGTGGAGGGCCTACGAGCAGTACTTC.

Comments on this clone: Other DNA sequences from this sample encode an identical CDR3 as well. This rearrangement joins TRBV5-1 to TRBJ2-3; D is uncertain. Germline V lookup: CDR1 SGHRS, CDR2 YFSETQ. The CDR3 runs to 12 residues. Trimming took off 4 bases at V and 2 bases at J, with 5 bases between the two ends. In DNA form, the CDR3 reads TGCGCCAGCAGCCTTTCCACAGATACGCAGTATTTT. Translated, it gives CASSLSTDTQYF.

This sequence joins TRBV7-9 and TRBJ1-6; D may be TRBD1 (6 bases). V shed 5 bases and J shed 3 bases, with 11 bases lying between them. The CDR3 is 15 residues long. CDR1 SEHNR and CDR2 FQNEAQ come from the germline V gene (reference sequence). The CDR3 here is CASSRAGVYNSPLHF. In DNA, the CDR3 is TGTGCCAGCAGCCGAGCAGGGGTCTATAATTCACCCCTCCACTTT.

CDR3 nucleotides: TGCAGCGTTGAGTGGGCGGGAGCATTCCATGAGCAGTTCTTC. Translation: CSVEWAGAFHEQFF. V gene TRBV29-1 combines with J gene TRBJ2-1, with TRBD2 matching 7 bases. The CDR3 spans 14 residues. The germline V gene encodes CDR1 SQVTM and CDR2 ANQGSEA. The V and J ends lost 3 bases and 8 bases, in that order; junction bases with no gene match: 10.

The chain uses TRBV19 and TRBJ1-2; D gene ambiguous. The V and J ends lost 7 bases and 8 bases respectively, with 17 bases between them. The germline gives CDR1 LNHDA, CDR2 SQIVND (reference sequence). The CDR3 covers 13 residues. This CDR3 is CASTSVTPEGYTF. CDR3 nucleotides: TGTGCCAGTACCTCGGTAACGCCCGAGGGCTACACCTTC.

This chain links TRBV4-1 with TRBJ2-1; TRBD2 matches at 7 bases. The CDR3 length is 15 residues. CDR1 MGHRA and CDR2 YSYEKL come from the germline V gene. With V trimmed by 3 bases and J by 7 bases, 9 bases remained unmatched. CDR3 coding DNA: TGCGCCAGCAGCCAGGGACTACCCACCTGGAATGAGCAGTTCTTC. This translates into CASSQGLPTWNEQFF.

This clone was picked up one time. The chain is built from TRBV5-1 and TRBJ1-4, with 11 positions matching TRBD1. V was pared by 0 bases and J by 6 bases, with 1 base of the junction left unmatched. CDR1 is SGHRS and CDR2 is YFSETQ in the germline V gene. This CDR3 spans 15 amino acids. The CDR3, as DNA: TGCGCCAGCAGCTTGGTGGGACAGGGGGATGAAAAACTGTTTTTT. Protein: CASSLVGQGDEKLFF. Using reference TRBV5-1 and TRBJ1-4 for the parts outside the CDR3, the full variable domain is KAGVTQTPRYLIKTRGQQVTLSCSPISGHRSVSWYQQTPGQGLQFLFEYFSETQRNKGNFPGRFSGRQFSNSRSEMNVSTLELGDSALYLCASSLVGQGDEKLFFGSGTQLSVL.

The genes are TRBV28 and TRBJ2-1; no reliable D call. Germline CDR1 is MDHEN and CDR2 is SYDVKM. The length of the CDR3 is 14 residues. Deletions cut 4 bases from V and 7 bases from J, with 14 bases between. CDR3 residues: CASSSPLLFNEQFF. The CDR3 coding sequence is TGTGCCAGCAGTTCCCCCCTTTTATTTAATGAGCAGTTCTTC.

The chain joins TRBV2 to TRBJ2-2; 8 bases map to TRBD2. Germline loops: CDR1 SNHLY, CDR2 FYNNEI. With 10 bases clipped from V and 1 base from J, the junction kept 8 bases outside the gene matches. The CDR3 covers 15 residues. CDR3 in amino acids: CATGSSGRNTGELFF. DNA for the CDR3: TGTGCCACTGGGTCTAGCGGGCGGAACACCGGGGAGCTGTTTTTT.

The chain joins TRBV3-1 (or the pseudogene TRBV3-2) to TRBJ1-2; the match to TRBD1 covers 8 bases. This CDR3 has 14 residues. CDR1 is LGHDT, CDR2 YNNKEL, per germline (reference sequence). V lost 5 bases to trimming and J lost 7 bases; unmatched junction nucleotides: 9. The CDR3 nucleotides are TGTGCCAGCAGCTATGGACAGGGTCTAGGTGGCTACACCTTC. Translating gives CASSYGQGLGGYTF.